This TCR beta chain was identified in a study of blood T cell repertoires in COVID-19. Study-wide background: The United States, Italy and Spain supplied acute and convalescent COVID-19 samples. Nucleic acid was either cDNA or gDNA, and it came from T cells, B-cell-depleted T cells, or PBMCs.

Sequencing used immunoSEQ multiplex PCR; TCRdb keeps in-frame clones, though not all of them. The table includes about 240,000 clones, around 88% detected once. Germline V gives CDR1 LGHDT, CDR2 YNNKEL (reference sequence). V was clipped by 5 bases and J by 4 bases, with 3 bases between them. The CDR3 is 11 residues long. This rearrangement joins TRBV3-1 (or the pseudogene TRBV3-2) to TRBJ2-1; unclear D gene. The TCR originated in a woman between 25 and 40 years old who had recovered from COVID-19. The sequenced material came from PBMCs or T cells enriched from blood (not recorded which). CDR3 sequence reads: CASSTYNEQFF. Written as DNA, the CDR3 is TGTGCCAGCAGCACATACAATGAGCAGTTCTTC.